Included here is one T cell receptor (beta chain) sequence, with context. Its antigen is currently not known. No base-level quality is on record; no much larger clone is a single base apart. The CDR3 holds 16 amino acids from the cysteine to the phenylalanine. Of the read, only the CDR3 DNA is kept; its 48 bases are in frame from base 1. Cut back by 4 bases and 10 bases, the V and J ends lie 25 bases apart. According to the germline V gene, CDR1 reads MNHEY and CDR2 reads SVGAGI. The source of the sample is a study of control samples from healthy donors and cancer patients (dated by TCRdb to the early 2020s). The library relied on the immunoSEQ multiplex PCR assay. TCRdb limited this immuneACCESS table to in-frame rearrangements with V and J called. A share of clones is missing; checked studies link under half to unresolved V genes, and the rest is unexplained. The sample table lists 130,000 to 150,000 clones, more than 90% of them with a count of one. Approximately 2.9% of the sample is in the top ten clones.

The sequence derives from a man aged 25-45 years in good health. The specimen was blood. The chain uses TRBV6-5 and TRBJ1-1; no D gene call is confident. The CDR3 in this case is CASSSPLTTRTRGAFF. In nucleotides, the sequence is TGTGCCAGCAGTTCCCCTCTCACGACAAGGACCCGAGGAGCTTTCTTT.